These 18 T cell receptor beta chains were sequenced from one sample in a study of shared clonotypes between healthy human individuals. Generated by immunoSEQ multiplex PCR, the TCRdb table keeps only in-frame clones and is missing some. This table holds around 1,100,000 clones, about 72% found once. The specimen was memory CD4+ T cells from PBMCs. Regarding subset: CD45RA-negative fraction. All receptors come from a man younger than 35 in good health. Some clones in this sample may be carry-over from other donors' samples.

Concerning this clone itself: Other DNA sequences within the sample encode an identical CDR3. The DNA of the CDR3 is TGCAGTGCTAGGGGAAACACTGAAGCTTTCTTT. It translates to CSARGNTEAFF. This chain joins TRBV20-1 and TRBJ1-1; D ambiguous. The CDR3 runs 11 residues. Per the germline V gene, CDR1 is DFQATT and CDR2 is SNEGSKA (reference sequence). V was clipped by 3 bases and J by 2 bases, with 4 bases between them.

The DNA of the CDR3 is TGTGCCAGCAGCTCAAAGGGGACACTGAACACTGAAGCTTTCTTT. Translation: CASSSKGTLNTEAFF. The chain links TRBV5-6 to TRBJ1-1; possibly TRBD1 for D (6 bases). With 3 bases removed from V and 0 bases from J, the gap between germline ends came to 12 bases. The CDR3 consists of 15 residues. Germline CDR1 and CDR2: SGHDT and YYEEEE.

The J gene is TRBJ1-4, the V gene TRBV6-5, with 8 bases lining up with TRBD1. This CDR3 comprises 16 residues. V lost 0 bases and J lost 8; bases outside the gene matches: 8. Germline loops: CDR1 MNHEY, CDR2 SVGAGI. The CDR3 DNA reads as TGTGCCAGCAGTTACTCCGGGACAGGAGGGGCAGAAAAACTGTTTTTT. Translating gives CASSYSGTGGAEKLFF.

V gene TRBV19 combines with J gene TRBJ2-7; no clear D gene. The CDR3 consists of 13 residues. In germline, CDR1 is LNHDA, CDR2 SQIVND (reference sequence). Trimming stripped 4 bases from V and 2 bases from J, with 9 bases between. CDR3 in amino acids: CASSRRIAYEQYF. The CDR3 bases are TGTGCCAGTAGTAGACGGATTGCCTACGAGCAGTACTTC.

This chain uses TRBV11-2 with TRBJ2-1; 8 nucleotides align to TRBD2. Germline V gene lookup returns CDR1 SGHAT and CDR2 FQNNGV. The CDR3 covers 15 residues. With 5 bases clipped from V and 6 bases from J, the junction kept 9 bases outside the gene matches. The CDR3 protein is CASSPRTSRSNEQFF. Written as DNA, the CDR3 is TGTGCCAGCAGCCCTAGGACTAGCCGTAGCAATGAGCAGTTCTTC.

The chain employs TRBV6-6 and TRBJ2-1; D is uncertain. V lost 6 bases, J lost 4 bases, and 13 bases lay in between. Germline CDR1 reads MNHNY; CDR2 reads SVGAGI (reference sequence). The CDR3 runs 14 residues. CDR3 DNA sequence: TGTGCCAGCAGCCCCGTAGGGTGGTACAATGAGCAGTTCTTC. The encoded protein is CASSPVGWYNEQFF.

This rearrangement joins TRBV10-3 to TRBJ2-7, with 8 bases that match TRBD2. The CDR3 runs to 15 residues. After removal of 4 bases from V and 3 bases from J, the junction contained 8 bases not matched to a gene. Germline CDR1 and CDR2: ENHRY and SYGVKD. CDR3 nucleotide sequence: TGTGCCATCAGTGTAGGTTCCCTAGCGGGCTACGAGCAGTACTTC. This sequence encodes CAISVGSLAGYEQYF.

CDR3 protein: CASSFEEAFF. The CDR3 nucleotides are TGTGCCAGCAGTTTCGAGGAAGCTTTCTTT. This rearrangement joins TRBV28 to TRBJ1-1; D gene unclear. This CDR3 region has 10 residues. Germline CDR1 is MDHEN and CDR2 is SYDVKM. Trimming stripped 3 bases from V and 8 bases from J, with 4 bases between.

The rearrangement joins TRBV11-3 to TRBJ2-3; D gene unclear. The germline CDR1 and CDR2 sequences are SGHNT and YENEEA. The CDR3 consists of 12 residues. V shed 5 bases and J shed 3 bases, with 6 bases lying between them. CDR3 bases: TGTGCCAGCAGCAATCAGACAGATACGCAGTATTTT. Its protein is CASSNQTDTQYF. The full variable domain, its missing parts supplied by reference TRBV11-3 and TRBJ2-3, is EAGVVQSPRYKIIEKKQPVAFWCNPISGHNTLYWYLQNLGQGPELLIRYENEEAVDDSQLPKDRFSAERLKGVDSTLKIQPAELGDSAVYLCASSNQTDTQYFGPGTRLTVL.

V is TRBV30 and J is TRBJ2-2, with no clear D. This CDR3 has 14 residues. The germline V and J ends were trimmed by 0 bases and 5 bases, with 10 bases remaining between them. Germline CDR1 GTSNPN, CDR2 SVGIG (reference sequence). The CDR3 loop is CAWSVGRLTGELFF. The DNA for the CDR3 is TGTGCCTGGAGTGTAGGCCGTCTAACCGGGGAGCTGTTTTTT.

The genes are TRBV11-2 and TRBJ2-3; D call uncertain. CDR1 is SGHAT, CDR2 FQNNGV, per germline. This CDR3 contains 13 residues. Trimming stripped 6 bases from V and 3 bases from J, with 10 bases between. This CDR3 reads CASSYLKTDTQYF. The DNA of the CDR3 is TGTGCCAGCAGTTACTTGAAGACAGATACGCAGTATTTT.

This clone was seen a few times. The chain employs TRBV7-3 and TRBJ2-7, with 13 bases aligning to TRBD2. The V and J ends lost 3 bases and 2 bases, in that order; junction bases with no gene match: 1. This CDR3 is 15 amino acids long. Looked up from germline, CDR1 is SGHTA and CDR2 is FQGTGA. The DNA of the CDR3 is TGTGCCAGCAGCTTGACTAGCGGGAGGACCTACGAGCAGTACTTC. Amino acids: CASSLTSGRTYEQYF.

CDR3 protein: CASSMIRLAGGTDTQYF. CDR3 nucleotide sequence: TGTGCCAGTAGTATGATCCGACTAGCGGGAGGTACAGATACGCAGTATTTT. The rearrangement joins TRBV19 to TRBJ2-3; 13 bases align to TRBD2. The CDR3 is 17 amino acids. Trimming removed 3 bases from V and 3 bases from J; junction bases left unmatched: 6. From germline, CDR1 is LNHDA and CDR2 SQIVND (reference sequence).

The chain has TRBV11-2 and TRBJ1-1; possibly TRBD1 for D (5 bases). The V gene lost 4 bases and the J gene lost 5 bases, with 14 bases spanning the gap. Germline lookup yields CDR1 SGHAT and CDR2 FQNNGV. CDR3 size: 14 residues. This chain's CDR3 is CASSSGSGRTEAFF. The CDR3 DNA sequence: TGTGCCAGCAGCTCCGGCTCAGGGAGGACTGAAGCTTTCTTT.

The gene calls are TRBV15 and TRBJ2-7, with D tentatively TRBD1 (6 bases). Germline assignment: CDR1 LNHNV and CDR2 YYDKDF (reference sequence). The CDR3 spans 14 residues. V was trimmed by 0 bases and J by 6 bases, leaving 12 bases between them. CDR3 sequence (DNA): TGTGCCACCAGCAGAGAGCCACAGGGTTTCGAGCAGTACTTC. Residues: CATSREPQGFEQYF.

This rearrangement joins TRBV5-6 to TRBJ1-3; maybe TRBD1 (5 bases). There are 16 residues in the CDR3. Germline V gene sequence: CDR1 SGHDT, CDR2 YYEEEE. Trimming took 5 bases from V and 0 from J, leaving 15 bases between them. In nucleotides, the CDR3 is TGTGCCAGCAGTTACCGGCGGGACCTCTCTGGAAACACCATATATTTT. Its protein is CASSYRRDLSGNTIYF.

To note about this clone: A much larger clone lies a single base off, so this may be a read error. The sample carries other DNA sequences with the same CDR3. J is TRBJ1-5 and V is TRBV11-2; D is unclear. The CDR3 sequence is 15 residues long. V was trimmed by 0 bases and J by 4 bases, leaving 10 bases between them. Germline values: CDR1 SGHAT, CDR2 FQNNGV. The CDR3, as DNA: TGTGCCAGCAGCTTAGACCCCTCGAAGAATCAGCCCCAGCATTTT. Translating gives CASSLDPSKNQPQHF.

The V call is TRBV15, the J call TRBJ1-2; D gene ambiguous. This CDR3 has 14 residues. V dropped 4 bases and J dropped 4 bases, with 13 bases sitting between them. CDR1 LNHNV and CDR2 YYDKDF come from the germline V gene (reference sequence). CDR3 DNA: TGTGCCACCAGCACCATGGGAGCAGTCTATGGCTACACCTTC. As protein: CATSTMGAVYGYTF.